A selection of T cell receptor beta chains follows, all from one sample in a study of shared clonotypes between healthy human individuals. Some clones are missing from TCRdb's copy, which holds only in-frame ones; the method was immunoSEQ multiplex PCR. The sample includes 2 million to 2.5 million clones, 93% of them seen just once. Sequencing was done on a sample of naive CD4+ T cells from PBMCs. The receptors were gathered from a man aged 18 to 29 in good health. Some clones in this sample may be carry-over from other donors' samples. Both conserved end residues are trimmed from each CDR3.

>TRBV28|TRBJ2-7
ASRINPSGTYEQY
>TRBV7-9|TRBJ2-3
ASSKTGPDTQY
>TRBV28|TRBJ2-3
ASSLGVLYGTDTQY
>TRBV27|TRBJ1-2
ASWDPYGYT
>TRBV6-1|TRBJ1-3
ASSEATGNTIY
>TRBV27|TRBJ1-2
ASRITGGYYGYT
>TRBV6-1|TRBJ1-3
ASSETVLNSGNTIY
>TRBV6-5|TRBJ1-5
ASSTGFYQPQH
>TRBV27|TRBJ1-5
ASSGTGGYNQPQH
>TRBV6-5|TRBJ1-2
ASSYRDSGYGYT